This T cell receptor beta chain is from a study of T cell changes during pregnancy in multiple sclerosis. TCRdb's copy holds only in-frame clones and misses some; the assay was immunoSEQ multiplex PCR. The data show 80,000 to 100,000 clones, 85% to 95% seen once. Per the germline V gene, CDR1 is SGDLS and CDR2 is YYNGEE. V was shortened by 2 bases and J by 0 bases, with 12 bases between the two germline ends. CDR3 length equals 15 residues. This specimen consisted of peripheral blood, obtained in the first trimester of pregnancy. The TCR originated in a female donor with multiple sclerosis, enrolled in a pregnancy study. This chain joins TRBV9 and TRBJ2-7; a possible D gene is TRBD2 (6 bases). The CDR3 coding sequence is TGTGCCAGCAGCGTCGGGACTTCGCCCTCCTACGAGCAGTACTTC. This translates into CASSVGTSPSYEQYF.